This TCR beta chain derives from a study of blood T cells in healthy people across ages. The germline CDR1 and CDR2 sequences are SGDLS and YYNGEE. CDR3 length: 17 residues. V lost 5 bases and J 2 bases, leaving 22 bases between the germline ends. A second PCR, run for about 7 to 12 cycles, used a sample-barcoded 5' primer plus a J-beta primer mix. TCRdb reprocessed the 5' RACE reads via MiXCR and lists one record per CDR3 protein. The data show around 500,000 distinct CDR3 sequences, with around 48% seen just once and 20% to 25% held by the top ten. The sample was blood. This rearrangement joins TRBV9 to TRBJ1-2, with D possibly matching TRBD1 (5 bases). The sequence derives from a man aged 80 or over in good health. CDR3 in amino acids: CASSPGTRNNPNYGYTF. The CDR3 DNA reads as TGTGCCAGCAGTCCCGGGACCCGAAACAACCCCAACTATGGCTACACCTTC. Full variable domain (rest looked up from reference TRBV9 and TRBJ1-2): DSGVTQTPKHLITATGQRVTLRCSPRSGDLSVYWYQQSLDQGLQFLIQYYNGEERAKGNILERFSAQQFPDLHSELNLSSLELGDSALYFCASSPGTRNNPNYGYTFGSGTRLTVV.